One TCR beta chain is described in this entry. Its antigen is not known. Trimming shortened V by 7 bases and J by 6 bases, and 14 bases separated the two germline ends. The CDR3 totals 13 residues. Per germline, CDR1 ENHRY and CDR2 SYGVKD. This sample was taken from a study of T cell responses to AZD1222 COVID-19 vaccine. Background on the study: Second doses were pooled across both intervals (about 4 or about 12 weeks).

Profiling relied on immunoSEQ multiplex PCR, and the TCRdb table lists in-frame clones only, not all of them. The profile covers some 95,000 clones, with around 85% appearing a single time and 6.3% taken by the ten largest. General study findings and limits: None of the repertoires were sampled until the peak T cell response had passed. The donors showed a predominance of white British ancestry and of females, with possible underestimation of clonal diversity.

This sequence originates from an adult in good health. The source was peripheral blood, collected on day 0 of AZD1222 vaccination. The chain combines TRBV10-3 with TRBJ2-3, with D perhaps TRBD1 (6 bases). The CDR3 DNA is TGTGCCATCAAGTCAGGGGACGCCGATACGCAGTATTTT. This codes for CAIKSGDADTQYF.